A selection of T cell receptor beta chains follows, all from one sample in a study of metastatic and nonmetastatic thyroid tumors. TCRdb recomputed clones from the PCR reads via MiXCR. The data show roughly 59,000 clones, with under 20% seen just once and over 9% held by the top ten. The sequenced sample was blood. Receptors were obtained from a male donor with papillary thyroid cancer or a benign thyroid nodule (not recorded which). Some clones in this sample may be carry-over from other donors' samples. The CDR3 runs from the conserved cysteine through the conserved F or W. A D gene is named only where the DNA matches it firmly. Clone size is stated in some rows and not others, as once, few, many or a class when expanded.

>.|.|TRBV30|TRBJ2-5
TGTGCCTGGAGTGTAGGCAGGTCATGGGAGACCCAGTACTTC
CAWSVGRSWETQYF
>TRBD1|many|TRBV6-1|TRBJ1-2
TGTGCCAGCAGCGGGACAGGGTATGGCTACACCTTC
CASSGTGYGYTF
>TRBD2|many|TRBV7-3|TRBJ2-6
TGTGCCAGCAGCTCGGGGGGATCTGGGGCCAACGTCCTGACTTTC
CASSSGGSGANVLTF
>.|many|TRBV24-1|TRBJ2-2
TGTGCCACCAGTGATTTGACAAACGGGGAGCTGTTTTTT
CATSDLTNGELFF
>TRBD2|.|TRBV7-8|TRBJ2-7
TGTGCCAGCAGCCCCTATAGCGGGGGGATTACCTACGAGCAGTACTTC
CASSPYSGGITYEQYF
>TRBD1|large|TRBV6-1|TRBJ1-2
TGTGCCAGCAGTTTTCAGACAGGGGTGGGGAGCTATGGCTACACCTTC
CASSFQTGVGSYGYTF
>TRBD2|many|TRBV6-5|TRBJ2-1
TGTGCCAGCATTAGCCGAGCGGGAGAGATCTACAATGAGCAGTTCTTC
CASISRAGEIYNEQFF
>.|many|TRBV20-1|TRBJ2-7
TGCAGTGCTAGAGACGGGGACGCCCCCTGGGAGCAGTACTTC
CSARDGDAPWEQYF
>.|.|TRBV30|TRBJ1-2
TGTGCCTGGAGTGGAGACCTTCAAACTATGGGCTACACCTTC
CAWSGDLQTMGYTF
>.|many|TRBV15|TRBJ2-5
TGTGCCACCAGCCCTCGCCGAGGGGGGGCCGAGACCCAGTACTTC
CATSPRRGGAETQYF
>TRBD2|.|TRBV13|TRBJ2-7
TGTGCCAGCAGCTTTACTAGCGGGGGGGTATACTACGAGCAGTACTTC
CASSFTSGGVYYEQYF
>TRBD2|many|TRBV5-1|TRBJ2-1
TGCGCCAGCAGACCGGGACTAGCGGGAGCCAATGAGCAGTTCTTC
CASRPGLAGANEQFF
>TRBD2|.|TRBV5-1|TRBJ2-1
TGCGCCAGCAGCTTCGGTTTTGGCGGGAGGGCCTACAATGAGCAGTTCTTC
CASSFGFGGRAYNEQFF
>TRBD2|many|TRBV4-1|TRBJ2-5
TGCGCCAGCAGCCAAGGTGTAGCGGGGGGGCGAGAGACCCAGTACTTC
CASSQGVAGGRETQYF
>TRBD1|many|TRBV2|TRBJ1-1
TGTGCCAGCAAAAAAACTCAACAGGGGGGCACTGAAGCTTTCTTT
CASKKTQQGGTEAFF
>.|.|TRBV12-3/TRBV12-4|TRBJ1-6
TGTGCCAGCAGTTTATCTCCTCGAAATTCACCCCTCCACTTT
CASSLSPRNSPLHF
>.|many|TRBV4-1|TRBJ2-7
TGCGCCAGCAGCCAAGAAACCGGGACACTTACCGCCTACGAGCAGTACTTC
CASSQETGTLTAYEQYF
>.|many|TRBV12-3/TRBV12-4|TRBJ1-2
TGTGCCAGCAGTTTAGTCCCAGGCATCTATGGCTACACCTTC
CASSLVPGIYGYTF
>TRBD1|many|TRBV30|TRBJ2-7
TGTGCCTGGGACAGGGGGGATTCCTACGAGCAGTACTTC
CAWDRGDSYEQYF
>TRBD1|few|TRBV27|TRBJ2-7
TGTGCCAGCGGGAGACCCGTGACAGGGTCTTACGAGCAGTACTTC
CASGRPVTGSYEQYF
>.|many|TRBV9|TRBJ1-1
TGTGCCAGCAGCGTATCCCCAGACAGTGAAGCTTTCTTT
CASSVSPDSEAFF
>.|.|TRBV5-8|TRBJ2-4
TGTGCCAGCAGCTTGGTGATTGATTCCTTAGCCAAAAACATTCAGTACTTC
CASSLVIDSLAKNIQYF
>.|many|TRBV30|TRBJ1-5
TGTGCCTGGAGCATAGGGGTAGATCAGCCCCAGCATTTT
CAWSIGVDQPQHF
>TRBD2|.|TRBV4-2|TRBJ2-2
TGTGCCAGCATCCAAGATGGGAGGGGACGATCCGGGGAGCTGTTTTTT
CASIQDGRGRSGELFF
>.|.|TRBV20-1|TRBJ2-2
TGCAGTGCTAGCCCCCGAACCCCAGTGAACACCGTGGAGCTGCTTTTT
CSASPRTPVNTVELLF
>.|many|TRBV6-2/TRBV6-3|TRBJ1-5
TGTGCCAGCAGGGACCGTTTCAATCAGCCCCAGCATTTT
CASRDRFNQPQHF
>TRBD1|few|TRBV12-3/TRBV12-4|TRBJ2-7
TGTGCCAGCAGCGGACAGGGGGTTGTCGAGCAGTACTTC
CASSGQGVVEQYF
>.|many|TRBV30|TRBJ1-4
TGTGCCTGGAGTGTACCAGCCGGAAAACTGTTTTTT
CAWSVPAGKLFF
>.|many|TRBV11-3|TRBJ1-1
TGTGCCAGCAGCCATACCGGGACAACTACTGAAGCTTTCTTT
CASSHTGTTTEAFF
>.|few|TRBV28|TRBJ2-3
TGTGCCAGCAGTTTACCTAGTAGGGATACGCAGTATTTT
CASSLPSRDTQYF
>.|many|TRBV12-3/TRBV12-4|TRBJ2-2
TGTGCCAGCAGCCGAGGCGGCGGGGAGCTGTTTTTT
CASSRGGGELFF
>.|many|TRBV5-1|TRBJ2-7
TGCGCCAGCAGCTTGGCCGGCCGGGACATCACCTACGAGCAGTACTTC
CASSLAGRDITYEQYF
>.|.|TRBV6-5|TRBJ2-1
TGTGCCAGCAGTTACTGGGGGCCCTCTAATATGAATGAGCAGTTCTTC
CASSYWGPSNMNEQFF
>.|few|TRBV6-4|TRBJ1-5
TGTGCCAGCAGTGACTCCCCGGGGGGACAGCCCCAGCATTTT
CASSDSPGGQPQHF
>TRBD1|once|TRBV5-1|TRBJ1-2
TGCGCCAGCAGCTTGCAGGGGGCAGTTGGCTACACCTTC
CASSLQGAVGYTF
>TRBD1|many|TRBV27|TRBJ1-2
TGTGCCAGCAGCCCAGATTTCGGGACAGTTTATGGCTACACCTTC
CASSPDFGTVYGYTF
>.|many|TRBV7-2|TRBJ1-4
TGTGCCAGCAGCTTAGATGGGACCCCTAATGAAAAACTGTTTTTT
CASSLDGTPNEKLFF
>.|.|TRBV5-6|TRBJ2-5
TGTGCCAGCAGCCCGGAGCGAGAAGAGACCCAGTACTTC
CASSPEREETQYF
>.|.|TRBV20-1|TRBJ1-5
TGCAGTTCTGGGACACGCCGTAGCACAGATACGCAGCATTTT
CSSGTRRSTDTQHF
>.|many|TRBV12-3/TRBV12-4|TRBJ2-7
TGTGCCAGCAGCTGGGCGCATGACGGGCCCTACGAGCAGTACTTC
CASSWAHDGPYEQYF
>TRBD1|many|TRBV12-3/TRBV12-4|TRBJ2-5
TGTGCCAGCAGTGAACCCGGGACAGGGGTAAACCAAGAGACCCAGTACTTC
CASSEPGTGVNQETQYF
>.|many|TRBV28|TRBJ1-1
TGTGCCATCACTTCTGGGGGAGGCGGTGAAGCTTTCTTT
CAITSGGGGEAFF
>TRBD1|once|TRBV19|TRBJ2-5
TGTGCCAGTAGTCACGACGGGACAGGGATAGAAGAGACCCAGTACTTC
CASSHDGTGIEETQYF
>TRBD2|many|TRBV4-2|TRBJ2-1
TGTGCCAGCAGCACCGGGACTAGCGGGCGGTCCTACAATGAGCAGTTCTTC
CASSTGTSGRSYNEQFF
>TRBD2|many|TRBV18|TRBJ2-2
TGTGCCAGCTCACCACCGGGGATAGCGGGAGATACCGGGGAGCTGTTTTTT
CASSPPGIAGDTGELFF
>.|few|TRBV24-1|TRBJ2-2
TGTGCCACCAGTGATCGCCCGGGGAGTTACACCGGGGAGATGTTTTTT
CATSDRPGSYTGEMFF
>.|many|TRBV3-1|TRBJ1-2
TGTGCCAGCAGCCAAGCAAACAGGGGCTACACCTTC
CASSQANRGYTF
>TRBD2|many|TRBV7-3|TRBJ2-2
TGTGCCAGCAGCTTACTAGCGGGGACAATCCGGGGCGGGGAGCTGTTTTTT
CASSLLAGTIRGGELFF
>.|many|TRBV24-1|TRBJ2-3
TGTGCCACCAGTGATGGGCTAGCCGAAATCACAGATACGCAGTATTTT
CATSDGLAEITDTQYF
>TRBD1|many|TRBV7-6|TRBJ2-7
TGTGCCAGCAGCTCCGGGACAGGGGGCTACGAGCAGTACTTC
CASSSGTGGYEQYF
>TRBD1|medium-sized|TRBV6-1|TRBJ2-2
TGTGCCAGCAGCCGCACAGGGGAAGGCACCGGGGAGCTGTTTTTT
CASSRTGEGTGELFF
>TRBD2|medium-sized|TRBV12-3/TRBV12-4|TRBJ2-2
TGTGCCAGCACCCTGTGGACTAGCGGGATATCGGAGTTGTTTTTT
CASTLWTSGISELFF
>TRBD2|.|TRBV20-1|TRBJ2-2
TGCAGTGCTAGATCCCCTGGAGCGGGGGGCGTCACCGGGGAGCTGTTTTTT
CSARSPGAGGVTGELFF